This TCR beta chain stems from a study of graft-versus-host responses after intestinal transplantation. Across the study: Multivisceral, liver-intestinal, or isolated intestinal grafts were transplanted into recipients. Study outcomes and limitations: Ileal or blood samples showed some GvH clones first, and such clones were also found in recipient marrow.

Repertoires were generated with immunoSEQ multiplex PCR, while TCRdb's copy carries only in-frame clones and drops some. The sample records more than 95,000 clones, around nine tenths being singletons. A note on this clone: The antigen is undetermined.

CDR3 length: 18 residues. V was pared by 5 bases and J by 0 bases, with 7 bases of the junction left unmatched. Germline CDR1 and CDR2: SGHNT and YENEEA. Sequenced here: unstimulated CD4+ T cells sorted from spleen or lymph node cells, sampled before intestinal transplant. This chain joins TRBV11-3 and TRBJ2-7; 16 nucleotides line up with TRBD2. The sequence was obtained from a human donor who received an intestinal transplant. CDR3: CASSHTGTSGGGSYEQYF. In DNA, the CDR3 is TGTGCCAGCAGCCATACCGGGACTAGCGGGGGGGGCTCCTACGAGCAGTACTTC.